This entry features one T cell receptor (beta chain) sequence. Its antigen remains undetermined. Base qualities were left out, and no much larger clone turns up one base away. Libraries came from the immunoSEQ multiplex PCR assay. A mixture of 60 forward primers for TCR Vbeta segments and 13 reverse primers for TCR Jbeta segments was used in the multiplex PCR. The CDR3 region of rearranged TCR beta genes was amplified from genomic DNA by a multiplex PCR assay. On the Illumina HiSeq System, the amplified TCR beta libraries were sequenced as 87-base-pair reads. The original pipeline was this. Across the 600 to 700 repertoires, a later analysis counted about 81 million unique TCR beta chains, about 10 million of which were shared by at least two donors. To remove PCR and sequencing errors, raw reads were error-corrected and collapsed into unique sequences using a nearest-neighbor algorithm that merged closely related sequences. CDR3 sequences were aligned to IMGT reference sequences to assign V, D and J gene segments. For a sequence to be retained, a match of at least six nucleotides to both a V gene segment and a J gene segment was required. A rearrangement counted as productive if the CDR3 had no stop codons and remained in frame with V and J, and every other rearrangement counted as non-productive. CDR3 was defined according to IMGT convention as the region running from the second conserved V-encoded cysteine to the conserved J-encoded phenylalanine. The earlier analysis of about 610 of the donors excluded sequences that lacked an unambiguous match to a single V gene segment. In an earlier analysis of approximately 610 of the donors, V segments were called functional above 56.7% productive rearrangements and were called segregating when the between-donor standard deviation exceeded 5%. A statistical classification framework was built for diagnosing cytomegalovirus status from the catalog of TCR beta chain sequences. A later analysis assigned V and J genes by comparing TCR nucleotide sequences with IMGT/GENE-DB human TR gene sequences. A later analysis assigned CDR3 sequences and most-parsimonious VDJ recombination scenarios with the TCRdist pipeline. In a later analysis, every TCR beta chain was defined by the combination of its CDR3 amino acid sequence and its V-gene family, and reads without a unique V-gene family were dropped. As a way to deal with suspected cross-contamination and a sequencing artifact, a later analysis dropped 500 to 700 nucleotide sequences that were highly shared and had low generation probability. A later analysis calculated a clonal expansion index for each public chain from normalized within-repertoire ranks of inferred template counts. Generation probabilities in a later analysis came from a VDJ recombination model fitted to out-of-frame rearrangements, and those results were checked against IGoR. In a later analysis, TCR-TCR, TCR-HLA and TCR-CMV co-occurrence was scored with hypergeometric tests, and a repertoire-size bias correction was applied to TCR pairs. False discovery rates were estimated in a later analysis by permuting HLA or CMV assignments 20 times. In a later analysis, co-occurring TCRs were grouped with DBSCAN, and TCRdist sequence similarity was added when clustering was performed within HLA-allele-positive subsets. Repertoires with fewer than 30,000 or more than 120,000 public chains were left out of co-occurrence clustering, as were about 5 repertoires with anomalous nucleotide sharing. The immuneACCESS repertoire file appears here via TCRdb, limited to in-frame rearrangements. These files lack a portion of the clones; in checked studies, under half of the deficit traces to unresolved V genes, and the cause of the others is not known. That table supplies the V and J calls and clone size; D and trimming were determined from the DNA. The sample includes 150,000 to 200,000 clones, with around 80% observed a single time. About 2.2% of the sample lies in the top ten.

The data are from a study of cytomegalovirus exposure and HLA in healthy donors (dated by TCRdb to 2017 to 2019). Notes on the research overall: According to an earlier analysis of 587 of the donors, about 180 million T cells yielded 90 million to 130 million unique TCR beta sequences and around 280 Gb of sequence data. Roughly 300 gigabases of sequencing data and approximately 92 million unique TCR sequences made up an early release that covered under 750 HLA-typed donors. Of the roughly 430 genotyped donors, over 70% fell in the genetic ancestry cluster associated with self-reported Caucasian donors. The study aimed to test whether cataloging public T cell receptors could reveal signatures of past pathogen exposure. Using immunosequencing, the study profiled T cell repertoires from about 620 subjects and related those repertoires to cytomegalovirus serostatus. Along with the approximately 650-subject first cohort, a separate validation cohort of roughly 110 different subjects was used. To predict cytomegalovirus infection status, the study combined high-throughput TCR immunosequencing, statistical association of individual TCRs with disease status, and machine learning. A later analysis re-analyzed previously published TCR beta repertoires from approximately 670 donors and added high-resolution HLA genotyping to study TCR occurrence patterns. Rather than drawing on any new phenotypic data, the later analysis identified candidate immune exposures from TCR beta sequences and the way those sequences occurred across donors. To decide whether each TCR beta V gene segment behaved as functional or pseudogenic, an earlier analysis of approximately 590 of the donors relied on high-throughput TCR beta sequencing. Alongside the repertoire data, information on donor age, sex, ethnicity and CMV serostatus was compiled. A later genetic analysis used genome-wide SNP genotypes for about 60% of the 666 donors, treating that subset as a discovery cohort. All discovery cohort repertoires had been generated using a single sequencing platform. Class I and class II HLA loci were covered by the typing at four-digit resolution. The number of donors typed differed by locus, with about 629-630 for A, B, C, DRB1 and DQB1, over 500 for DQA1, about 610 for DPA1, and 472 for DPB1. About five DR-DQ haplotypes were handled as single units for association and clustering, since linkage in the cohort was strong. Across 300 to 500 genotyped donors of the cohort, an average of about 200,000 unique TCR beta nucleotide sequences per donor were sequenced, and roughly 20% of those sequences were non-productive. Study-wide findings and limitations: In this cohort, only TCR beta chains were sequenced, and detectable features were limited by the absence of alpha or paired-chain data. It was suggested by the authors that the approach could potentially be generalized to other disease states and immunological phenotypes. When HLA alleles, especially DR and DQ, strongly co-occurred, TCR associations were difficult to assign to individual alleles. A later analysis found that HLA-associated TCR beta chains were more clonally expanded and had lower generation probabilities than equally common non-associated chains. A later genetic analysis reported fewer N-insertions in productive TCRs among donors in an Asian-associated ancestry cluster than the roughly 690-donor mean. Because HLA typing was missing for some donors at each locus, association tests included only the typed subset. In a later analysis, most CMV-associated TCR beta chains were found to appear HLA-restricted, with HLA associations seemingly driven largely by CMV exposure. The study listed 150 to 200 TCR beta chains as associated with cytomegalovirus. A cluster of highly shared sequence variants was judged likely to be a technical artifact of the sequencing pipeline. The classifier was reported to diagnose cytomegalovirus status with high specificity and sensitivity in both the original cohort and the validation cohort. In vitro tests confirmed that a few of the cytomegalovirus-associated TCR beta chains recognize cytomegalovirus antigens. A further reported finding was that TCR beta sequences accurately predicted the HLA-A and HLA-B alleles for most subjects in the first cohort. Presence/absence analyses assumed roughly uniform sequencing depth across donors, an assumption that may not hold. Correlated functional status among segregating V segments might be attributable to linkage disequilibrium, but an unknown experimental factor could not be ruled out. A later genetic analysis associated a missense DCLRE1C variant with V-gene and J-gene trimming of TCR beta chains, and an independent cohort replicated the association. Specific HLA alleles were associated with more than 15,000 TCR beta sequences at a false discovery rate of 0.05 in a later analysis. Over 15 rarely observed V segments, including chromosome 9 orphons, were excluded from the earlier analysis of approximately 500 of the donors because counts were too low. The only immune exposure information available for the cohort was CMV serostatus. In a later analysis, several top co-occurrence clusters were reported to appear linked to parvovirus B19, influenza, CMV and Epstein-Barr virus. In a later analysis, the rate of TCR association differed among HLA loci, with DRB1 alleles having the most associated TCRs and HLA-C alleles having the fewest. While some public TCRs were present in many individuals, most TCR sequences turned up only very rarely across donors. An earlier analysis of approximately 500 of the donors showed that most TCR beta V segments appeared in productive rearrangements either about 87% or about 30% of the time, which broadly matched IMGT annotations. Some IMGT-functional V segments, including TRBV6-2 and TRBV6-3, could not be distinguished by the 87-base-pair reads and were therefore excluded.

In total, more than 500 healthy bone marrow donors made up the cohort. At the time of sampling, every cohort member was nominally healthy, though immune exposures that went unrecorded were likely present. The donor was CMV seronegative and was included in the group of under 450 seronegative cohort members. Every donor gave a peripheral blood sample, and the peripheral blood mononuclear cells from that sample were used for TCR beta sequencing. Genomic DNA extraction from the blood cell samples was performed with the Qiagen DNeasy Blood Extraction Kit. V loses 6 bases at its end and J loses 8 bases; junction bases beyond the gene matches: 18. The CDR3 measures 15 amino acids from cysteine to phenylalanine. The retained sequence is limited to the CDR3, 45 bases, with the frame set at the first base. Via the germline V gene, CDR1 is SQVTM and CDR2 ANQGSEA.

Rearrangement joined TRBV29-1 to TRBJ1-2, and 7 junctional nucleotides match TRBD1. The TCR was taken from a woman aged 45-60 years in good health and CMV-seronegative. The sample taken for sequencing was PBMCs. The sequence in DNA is TGCAGCGTCCGAATACAGGGGCAGTTGCTTGACGGCTACACCTTC. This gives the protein CSVRIQGQLLDGYTF.